Listed below are T cell receptor beta chains from one sample, sequenced in a study of T cells in Graves' hyperthyroidism and ophthalmopathy. TCRdb re-called the multiplex PCR reads through MiXCR, storing one row per CDR3 protein. Here the sample spans hundreds of thousands of distinct CDR3 sequences, 20% being singletons. The sequencing input was blood. These receptors were taken from a man under 40 with Graves' ophthalmopathy. Each CDR3 is given with its conserved first and last residue. The order of the fields is D gene, clone size, V gene, J gene, CDR3 DNA, CDR3 protein. D genes are given only for firm matches. A row's size may be missing; if present it is once, few, many or a size class.

D: -
size: -
V: TRBV30
J: TRBJ1-1
DNA: TGTGCCTGGGGCTCGGGGGGGGCGACTGAAGCTTTCTTT
CDR3: CAWGSGGATEAFF

D: TRBD1
size: many
V: TRBV20-1
J: TRBJ1-4
DNA: TGCAGTGCTTCCGGGACAGGGAATGAAAAACTGTTTTTT
CDR3: CSASGTGNEKLFF

D: -
size: -
V: TRBV2
J: TRBJ1-6
DNA: TGTGCCAGCAGTGATGTGTGGAATCGGTCACCCCTCCACTTT
CDR3: CASSDVWNRSPLHF

D: -
size: few
V: TRBV20-1
J: TRBJ2-5
DNA: TGCAGTGCTAGAGATGGAGCTAGCCGATTCCAAGAGACCCAGTACTTC
CDR3: CSARDGASRFQETQYF

D: TRBD1
size: -
V: TRBV6-1
J: TRBJ2-2
DNA: TGTGCCAGCAGTTCTAGACAGGGTAACACCGGGGAGCTGTTTTTT
CDR3: CASSSRQGNTGELFF

D: -
size: -
V: TRBV6-1
J: TRBJ2-1
DNA: TGTGCCAGCAGTGAATTGGGGCTACCCTACAATGAGCAGTTCTTC
CDR3: CASSELGLPYNEQFF

D: TRBD2
size: many
V: TRBV5-1
J: TRBJ2-1
DNA: TGCGCCAGCAGCTTGTCCCAACTAGCGTCCTACAATGAGCAGTTCTTC
CDR3: CASSLSQLASYNEQFF

D: TRBD2
size: few
V: TRBV28
J: TRBJ2-1
DNA: TGTGCCAGCAGTTTATCTTCTAGCGGGCGGAGGGCTGGGCAGTTCTTC
CDR3: CASSLSSSGRRAGQFF

D: TRBD1
size: -
V: TRBV18
J: TRBJ2-1
DNA: TGTGCCAGCTCTTCTCGGGACAGGAATTTGTACAATGAGCAGTTCTTC
CDR3: CASSSRDRNLYNEQFF

D: -
size: few
V: TRBV27
J: TRBJ2-7
DNA: TGTGCCAGCAGTTTATCGGCAGGGCCTACGAGGCAGTACTTC
CDR3: CASSLSAGPTRQYF

D: -
size: -
V: TRBV28
J: TRBJ1-3
DNA: TGTGCCAGCAGCCAGCTCCGGGGCGGAAACACCATATATTTT
CDR3: CASSQLRGGNTIYF

D: -
size: -
V: TRBV4-1
J: TRBJ2-3
DNA: TGCGCCAGCAGCCAAGAGGGGACTAGCACAGATACGCAGTATTTT
CDR3: CASSQEGTSTDTQYF

D: -
size: few
V: TRBV14
J: TRBJ1-5
DNA: TGTGCCAGCAGCCAAGGGGGTTGGGGTCAGCCCCAGCATTTT
CDR3: CASSQGGWGQPQHF

D: -
size: -
V: TRBV12-3/TRBV12-4
J: TRBJ2-3
DNA: TGTGCCAGCAGCCCCGGGAGCGGGCGTACAGATACGCAGTATTTT
CDR3: CASSPGSGRTDTQYF

D: -
size: many
V: TRBV3-1
J: TRBJ2-7
DNA: TGTGCCAGCAGCCAAGGGGCCAGCTCCTACGAGCAGTACTTC
CDR3: CASSQGASSYEQYF

D: -
size: -
V: TRBV11-2
J: TRBJ2-7
DNA: TGTGCCAGCAGCTTACTTCATGGATATGGTGAGCAGTACTTC
CDR3: CASSLLHGYGEQYF